The 21 T cell receptor beta chains below come from one sample, sequenced in a study of blood T cell repertoires in COVID-19 (dated by TCRdb to the early 2020s). Library method: the immunoSEQ multiplex PCR assay. TCRdb carries this immuneACCESS record with in-frame sequences only. Its versions omit some clonotypes, under half of them owing to an unresolved V gene in the studies checked, with the rest unexplained. Across this sample there are some 110,000 clones, with about 80% seen only once. Clones ranked in the top ten supply just under 20% of the sample. Sequencing was done on a sample of peripheral blood. The receptor source for this set is a woman in her 70s with acute or convalescent COVID-19.

The J gene is TRBJ2-7, the V gene TRBV29-1; 10 positions agree with TRBD1. The CDR3 contains 12 residues. The trim removed 7 bases at V and 7 bases at J, leaving 7 bases unmatched. Germline V gene sequence: CDR1 SQVTM, CDR2 ANQGSEA. CDR3 region: CSARQGAGEQYF. The CDR3 DNA reads as TGCAGCGCCCGACAGGGGGCGGGTGAGCAGTACTTC.

V usage is TRBV28 and J usage is TRBJ2-3; 7 nucleotides line up with TRBD1. The CDR3 is made up of 16 amino acids. Losses at the gene ends were 4 bases for V and 4 bases for J; bases not matched to a gene: 11. CDR1 is MDHEN and CDR2 is SYDVKM in the germline V gene. CDR3 sequence: CASSSYTGAVADTQYF. CDR3 sequence (DNA): TGTGCCAGCAGTTCATATACAGGGGCAGTAGCAGATACGCAGTATTTT.

In this sample, this clone turned up a few times. As DNA, the CDR3 is TGTGCCAGCAGCTTAGATCACGGGACAGCGGTCTATGGCTACACCTTC. Protein: CASSLDHGTAVYGYTF. The chain recombines TRBV11-2 with TRBJ1-2; 7 bases align to TRBD1. CDR3 length equals 16 residues. The V segment lost 0 bases and the J segment 4 bases; nucleotides outside the gene matches: 8. Germline V CDR1 and CDR2: SGHAT, FQNNGV.

V usage is TRBV5-4 and J usage is TRBJ2-2, with TRBD2 as a possible D gene (5 bases). The CDR3 extends over 16 amino acids. V lost 3 bases to trimming and J lost 1 base, with 13 bases between them. Germline CDR1 reads SGHNT; CDR2 reads YYREEE (reference sequence). The CDR3 is CASSSSGEVNTGELFF. CDR3 bases: TGTGCCAGCAGCTCTTCCGGGGAAGTGAACACCGGGGAGCTGTTTTTT.

V gene TRBV11-2 combines with J gene TRBJ1-2; D call uncertain. The CDR3 loop spans 14 amino acids. Germline loops: CDR1 SGHAT, CDR2 FQNNGV. The V and J ends lost 0 bases and 8 bases respectively, with 13 bases between them. Here the CDR3 reads CASSLDLNSLGYTF. The DNA of the CDR3 is TGTGCCAGCAGCTTAGATCTTAATAGCCTGGGCTACACCTTC.

This clone was counted between two and nine times. This rearrangement joins TRBV6-5 to TRBJ2-2; a possible D gene is TRBD2 (6 bases). The CDR3 spans 14 residues. Trimming cost V 5 bases and J 5 bases, with 12 bases left between them. Germline V CDR1 and CDR2: MNHEY, SVGAGI. The DNA of the CDR3 is TGTGCCAGCAGTATTAGAGGGAGGACCGGGGAGCTGTTTTTT. Protein product: CASSIRGRTGELFF.

The chain employs TRBV10-2 and TRBJ1-6; 7 bases are a match to TRBD1. The CDR3 loop spans 14 amino acids. J was trimmed by 10 bases and V by 2 bases; bases with no gene match: 5. The germline V gene has CDR1 WSHSY and CDR2 SAAADI. The CDR3 loop is CASSEAGGQSPLHF. CDR3 sequence (DNA): TGCGCCAGCAGTGAGGCAGGGGGGCAGTCACCCCTCCACTTT.

The V gene is TRBV28, the J gene TRBJ1-5; TRBD1 aligns across 7 bases. V trimming: 7 bases; J trimming: 3 bases; junction bases outside the gene matches: 6. The CDR3 consists of 14 residues. Germline loops: CDR1 MDHEN, CDR2 SYDVKM. CDR3 in DNA: TGTGCCAGCAAAACAGGGGTTTACAATCAGCCCCAGCATTTT. Protein product: CASKTGVYNQPQHF.

The chain employs TRBV12-3 or TRBV12-4 and TRBJ2-5; D uncertain. This CDR3 contains 13 residues. The V end was cut by 6 bases, the J end by 0 bases, with 8 bases between. CDR3 sequence: CASSQDYQETQYF. The DNA for the CDR3 is TGTGCCAGCAGCCAGGATTACCAAGAGACCCAGTACTTC.

The J gene is TRBJ1-4, the V gene TRBV6-2 or TRBV6-3; no reliable D call. Trimming took off 4 bases at V and 6 bases at J, with 12 bases between the two ends. The germline V gene has CDR1 MNHEY and CDR2 SVGEGT. The CDR3 is 14 residues long. CDR3 loop: CASSLATPYEKLFF. DNA for the CDR3: TGTGCCAGCAGTTTAGCGACACCGTATGAAAAACTGTTTTTT.

V usage is TRBV6-1 and J usage is TRBJ1-5; perhaps TRBD1 as D (5 bases). The CDR3 loop spans 15 amino acids. V lost 0 bases, J lost 7 bases, and 13 bases lay in between. CDR1 and CDR2 from the germline V gene are MNHNS and SASEGT. CDR3 DNA: TGTGCCAGCAGTGAAGCGCCCGGGGGACGCCAGCCCCAGCATTTT. Translated, it gives CASSEAPGGRQPQHF.

This clone came up a few times. The V call is TRBV15, the J call TRBJ2-3; perhaps TRBD1 as D (5 bases). From germline, CDR1 is LNHNV and CDR2 YYDKDF (reference sequence). This CDR3 contains 17 residues. With 1 base removed from V and 0 bases from J, the gap between germline ends came to 14 bases. The CDR3 sequence: CATSRAPRQTSTDTQYF. DNA of the CDR3: TGTGCCACCAGCAGAGCTCCTCGACAGACTAGCACAGATACGCAGTATTTT.

This sequence joins TRBV5-1 and TRBJ2-1, with 11 bases that match TRBD2. There are 15 residues in the CDR3. V lost 4 bases and J lost 5; bases outside the gene matches: 5. Germline V lookup: CDR1 SGHRS, CDR2 YFSETQ. In nucleotides, the CDR3 is TGCGCCAGCAGCGACGGGACTAGCGGACACAATGAGCAGTTCTTC. Translation gives CASSDGTSGHNEQFF.

V is TRBV4-1 and J is TRBJ1-2, with D possibly being TRBD1 (5 bases). V was pared by 3 bases and J by 8 bases, with 22 bases between. The length of the CDR3 is 16 residues. The germline CDR1 and CDR2 sequences are MGHRA and YSYEKL. CDR3: CASSHIRGIPPGGYTF. CDR3 DNA sequence: TGCGCCAGCAGCCATATACGGGGGATCCCTCCGGGGGGCTACACCTTC.

This clone was counted between two and nine times. The CDR3, as DNA: TGTGCCAGCAGCTTATATTCAGACAGGGGAAGTCAGCCCCAGCATTTT. Its protein product is CASSLYSDRGSQPQHF. The chain has TRBV7-9 and TRBJ1-5, with 8 bases aligning to TRBD1. The CDR3 consists of 16 residues. The ends lost 2 bases at V and 6 bases at J; junction bases unmatched: 9. The germline V gene encodes CDR1 SEHNR and CDR2 FQNEAQ (reference sequence).

The rearrangement uses TRBV19 and TRBJ2-6, with D tentatively TRBD1 (5 bases). Between the trimmed V and J ends, which lost 4 bases and 0 bases, there was a span of 13 bases. Germline V gene data show CDR1 as LNHDA and CDR2 as SQIVND (reference sequence). CDR3 length: 17 amino acids. Here the CDR3 reads CASSKQKGDSGANVLTF. The DNA for the CDR3 is TGTGCCAGTAGTAAACAAAAAGGGGACTCTGGGGCCAACGTCCTGACTTTC.

The V and J genes are TRBV11-3 and TRBJ1-1; D uncertain. Germline V gene lookup returns CDR1 SGHNT and CDR2 YENEEA. The V and J ends lost 5 bases and 1 base respectively, with 8 bases between them. This CDR3 has 13 residues. This chain's CDR3 is CASSHNKNTEAFF. As DNA, the CDR3 is TGTGCCAGCAGCCACAACAAGAACACTGAAGCTTTCTTT.

This chain connects TRBV18 to TRBJ1-1; D perhaps matches TRBD1 (6 bases). V lost 8 bases and J lost 0, with 16 bases in between. The CDR3 is made up of 15 amino acids. CDR1 is KGHSH and CDR2 is LQKENI in the germline V gene. CDR3 in amino acids: CASQSGGQMNTEAFF. The CDR3 nucleotides are TGTGCCAGCCAGTCAGGAGGACAGATGAACACTGAAGCTTTCTTT.

V and J are TRBV29-1 and TRBJ1-4; 9 bases agree with TRBD1. The CDR3 sequence is 14 residues long. V shed 4 bases, J shed 7 bases, and the junction held 7 bases outside the gene matches. Germline CDR1 and CDR2: SQVTM and ANQGSEA. CDR3 protein: CSVGTGTGLEKLFF. The CDR3 DNA reads as TGCAGCGTTGGGACCGGGACAGGGCTTGAAAAACTGTTTTTT.

This clone appeared a few times. CDR3 in DNA: TGTGCCAGCAGCAGGACAGGTTATAGCAATCAGCCCCAGCATTTT. Protein sequence: CASSRTGYSNQPQHF. This sequence joins TRBV6-2 or TRBV6-3 and TRBJ1-5; 7 bases match TRBD1. Per the germline V gene, CDR1 is MNHEY and CDR2 is SVGEGT. The CDR3 totals 15 residues. V was clipped by 6 bases and J by 0 bases; unmatched bases: 5.

The V and J genes are TRBV7-9 and TRBJ1-2; possible D gene TRBD1, 6 bases. The germline CDR1 and CDR2 sequences are SEHNR and FQNEAQ (reference sequence). The CDR3 consists of 12 residues. The germline V and J ends were trimmed by 9 bases and 4 bases, with 12 bases remaining between them. The CDR3 sequence is CASQTGSYGYTF. CDR3 DNA sequence: TGTGCCAGTCAAACAGGGAGCTATGGCTACACCTTC.